Following are 10 T cell receptor beta chains from one sample sequenced in a study of metastatic and nonmetastatic thyroid tumors. TCRdb reassembled clones from the PCR reads with MiXCR. Of tens of thousands of clones listed, around a third are singletons. No patient had received any treatment before thyroid surgery. The sequenced sample was blood. These TCRs come from a female donor with papillary thyroid cancer or a benign thyroid nodule (not recorded which). Some clones in this sample may be carry-over from other donors' samples.

This clone appeared many times. The chain couples TRBV7-2 to TRBJ2-3; D may be TRBD2 (6 bases). V was clipped by 4 bases and J by 4 bases, with 9 bases between them. The CDR3 has 13 amino acids. Germline V gene data show CDR1 as SGHTA and CDR2 as FQGNSA. The CDR3, as DNA: TGTGCCAGCAGCTCCCAGCGGGCAGATACGCAGTATTTT. This codes for CASSSQRADTQYF.

This clone came up a few times. A much larger clone sits a single nucleotide away, making a read error possible. Since the CDR3 does not end with the conserved phenylalanine or tryptophan, this likely comes from a read error. Other DNA sequences in the sample encode the same CDR3. The chain carries TRBV6-1 and TRBJ1-4; no clear D gene. The germline gives CDR1 MNHNS, CDR2 SASEGT. CDR3 length: 14 residues. V was clipped by 1 base and J by 1 base, with 4 bases between them. The CDR3 loop reads CASSEGETNEKLFL. DNA for the CDR3: TGTGCCAGCAGTGAAGGTGAAACTAATGAAAAACTGTTTCTT.

In its sample, this clone is medium-sized. The same CDR3 also results from other DNA sequences found in this sample. The V call is TRBV6-1, the J call TRBJ2-2; D is unclear. Per the germline V gene, CDR1 is MNHNS and CDR2 is SASEGT. The ends were cut back, 1 base at V and 3 bases at J, with 6 bases in the middle. The CDR3 is 14 amino acids. DNA for the CDR3: TGTGCCAGCAGTGAAGGGCAGGACACCGGGGAGCTGTTTTTT. The encoded protein is CASSEGQDTGELFF.

V gene TRBV2 combines with J gene TRBJ2-7, with 12 positions matching TRBD2. This CDR3 spans 16 amino acids. Germline assignment: CDR1 SNHLY and CDR2 FYNNEI. The ends lost 6 bases at V and 5 bases at J; junction bases unmatched: 11. The CDR3, as DNA: TGTGCCAGCAGACTCCTAGCGGGAGGGCCGGTCCACGAGCAGTACTTC. It codes for CASRLLAGGPVHEQYF. Looking up the rest from reference TRBV2 and TRBJ2-7 gives the full variable domain: EPEVTQTPSHQVTQMGQEVILRCVPISNHLYFYWYRQILGQKVEFLVSFYNNEISEKSEIFDDQFSVERPDGSNFTLKIRSTKLEDSAMYFCASRLLAGGPVHEQYFGPGTRLTVT.

This clone was seen ten or more times. The chain links TRBV18 to TRBJ1-4; D ambiguous. Germline CDR1 is KGHSH and CDR2 is LQKENI. The V end lost 5 bases, the J end lost 5 bases, and 15 bases lay between the germline ends. The CDR3 sequence is 15 residues long. The CDR3 loop reads CASSSLGRANEKLFF. As DNA, the CDR3 is TGTGCCAGCTCATCCCTGGGGAGGGCGAATGAAAAACTGTTTTTT.

The chain employs TRBV7-2 and TRBJ1-1; maybe TRBD1 (6 bases). CDR3 length: 12 residues. The germline V gene has CDR1 SGHTA and CDR2 FQGNSA. V dropped 6 bases and J dropped 3 bases, with 8 bases sitting between them. DNA of the CDR3: TGTGCCAGCAGTTACAGGGACACTGAAGCTTTCTTT. Amino acid sequence: CASSYRDTEAFF.

This clone appeared many times. The chain carries TRBV11-2 and TRBJ2-4; TRBD1 or TRBD2 may be the D gene (6 bases each). V lost 11 bases and J lost 3, with 17 bases in between. The CDR3 is 14 residues long. Looked up from germline, CDR1 is SGHAT and CDR2 is FQNNGV. The chain's CDR3 is CAPGRGQGKNIQYF. DNA for the CDR3: TGTGCCCCCGGCCGGGGGCAGGGCAAAAACATTCAGTACTTC.

The sample holds many counts of this clone. The V and J genes are TRBV7-2 and TRBJ2-1; 7 bases are a match to TRBD1. Germline V gene data show CDR1 as SGHTA and CDR2 as FQGNSA. The CDR3 length is 17 residues. The V segment lost 5 bases and the J segment 1 base; nucleotides outside the gene matches: 11. The CDR3 protein is CASSALRGHSSYNEQFF. CDR3 DNA sequence: TGTGCCAGCAGCGCGTTGAGGGGGCATAGTTCCTACAATGAGCAGTTCTTC.

This clone is judged medium-sized. The chain combines TRBV18 with TRBJ1-4; the D is unclear. The CDR3 spans 16 residues. Trimming removed 0 bases from V and 8 bases from J, with 16 bases in between. Germline CDR1 and CDR2: KGHSH and LQKENI. The CDR3 nucleotides read TGTGCCAGCTCACCACCAGGCCCTTCCCGAGGCGAAAAACTGTTTTTT. Encoded protein: CASSPPGPSRGEKLFF.

There are a few counts of this clone. The chain combines TRBV28 with TRBJ1-5; possibly TRBD1 for D (6 bases). V lost 5 bases to trimming and J lost 3 bases, with 11 bases between them. The CDR3 extends over 14 amino acids. Germline CDR1 reads MDHEN; CDR2 reads SYDVKM. The CDR3 DNA sequence: TGTGCCAGCAGTCCAGGACAGATCAATCAGCCCCAGCATTTT. As protein: CASSPGQINQPQHF.